One sample yielded the 21 T cell receptor beta chains listed below, sequenced in a study of blood T cell repertoires in COVID-19. TCRdb's copy holds only in-frame clones and misses some; the assay was immunoSEQ multiplex PCR. The sample lists roughly 100,000 clones, 70% to 90% seen once, with around 2% in the top ten. The sequenced material came from peripheral blood. The receptors derive from a man aged 45 to 65 with active COVID-19.

The J gene is TRBJ2-3, the V gene TRBV2; 9 nucleotides agree with TRBD1. The V gene's germline CDR1 is SNHLY and CDR2 FYNNEI. The CDR3 runs to 16 residues. The trim removed 5 bases at V and 3 bases at J, leaving 9 bases unmatched. The CDR3 protein is CASSRRTGGMTDTQYF. CDR3 in DNA: TGTGCCAGCAGTCGCAGAACAGGGGGCATGACAGATACGCAGTATTTT.

The chain employs TRBV7-9 and TRBJ1-1; D not resolved. The ends were cut back, 3 bases at V and 3 bases at J, with 5 bases in the middle. Germline assignment: CDR1 SEHNR and CDR2 FQNEAQ (reference sequence). This CDR3 has 12 amino acids. CDR3 loop: CASSFVDTEAFF. For the CDR3, the DNA is TGTGCCAGCAGCTTCGTAGACACTGAAGCTTTCTTT. Drawing the rest from reference TRBV7-9 and TRBJ1-1, the complete variable domain is DTGVSQNPRHKITKRGQNVTFRCDPISEHNRLYWYRQTLGQGPEFLTYFQNEAQLEKSRLLSDRFSAERPKGSFSTLEIQRTEQGDSAMYLCASSFVDTEAFFGQGTRLTVV.

This clone was detected once. The rearrangement uses TRBV5-4 and TRBJ1-1; 7 bases match TRBD1. The CDR3 is made up of 14 amino acids. Germline CDR1 is SGHNT and CDR2 is YYREEE (reference sequence). The junction had 4 bases not matched to a gene; V was cut back by 2 bases and J by 3 bases. The CDR3 DNA sequence: TGTGCCAGCAGCTTCGGGGACAGAGACACTGAAGCTTTCTTT. Translated: CASSFGDRDTEAFF. The full variable domain, rest sourced from reference TRBV5-4 and TRBJ1-1, is ETGVTQSPTHLIKTRGQQVTLRCSSQSGHNTVSWYQQALGQGPQFIFQYYREEENGRGNFPPRFSGLQFPNYSSELNVNALELDDSALYLCASSFGDRDTEAFFGQGTRLTVV.

The chain has TRBV5-1 and TRBJ1-6; possible D gene TRBD1, 6 bases. The CDR3 loop spans 13 amino acids. The germline V gene has CDR1 SGHRS and CDR2 YFSETQ. V was shortened by 5 bases and J by 9 bases, with 12 bases between the two germline ends. CDR3: CASSPDSPSPLHF. The CDR3 region has the DNA TGCGCCAGCAGTCCGGACAGCCCTTCACCCCTCCACTTT.

This chain uses TRBV11-1 with TRBJ1-5; D is unclear. This CDR3 region has 14 residues. Germline V gene sequence: CDR1 SGHAT, CDR2 FQDESV (reference sequence). V was pared by 3 bases and J by 1 base, with 7 bases between. CDR3 loop: CASSLGGSNQPQHF. The CDR3 DNA follows: TGTGCCAGCAGCTTGGGAGGCAGCAATCAGCCCCAGCATTTT.

This clone was counted only a few times. The chain is built from TRBV5-1 and TRBJ1-6; the D gene is possibly TRBD1 (5 bases). The germline V gene has CDR1 SGHRS and CDR2 YFSETQ. The CDR3 has 16 amino acids. Trimming stripped 0 bases from V and 5 bases from J, with 12 bases between. The CDR3 spells CASSLGRQNNNSPLHF. CDR3 DNA sequence: TGCGCCAGCAGCTTGGGAAGACAGAATAATAATTCACCCCTCCACTTT.

This rearrangement joins TRBV21-1 to TRBJ2-7; no check of the table's D call, TRBD1, against the DNA was made. TRBV21-1 is a pseudogene. The CDR3 is made up of 16 amino acids. CDR3: CASSKDRQGVLHEQYF. In nucleotides, the CDR3 is TGTGCCAGCAGCAAAGATCGACAGGGAGTTCTACACGAGCAGTACTTC.

The V gene is TRBV7-2, the J gene TRBJ2-5; D remains unclear. Trimming left V 1 base short and J 6 bases short, with 15 bases between. Germline V CDR1 and CDR2: SGHTA, FQGNSA. The CDR3 has 15 amino acids. CDR3 in DNA: TGTGCCAGCAGCTTAGTTGCGTTTTCCGTCCAGACCCAGTACTTC. Translation gives CASSLVAFSVQTQYF.

This clone was seen once. The V call is TRBV6-2 or TRBV6-3, the J call TRBJ1-5, with TRBD1 matching over 9 bases. The germline V gene encodes CDR1 MNHEY and CDR2 SVGEGT. V lost 3 bases and J lost 4; bases outside the gene matches: 7. The CDR3 is made up of 16 amino acids. DNA of the CDR3: TGTGCCAGCAGTTATAGTGGGGGACAGGGTAATCAGCCCCAGCATTTT. Protein product: CASSYSGGQGNQPQHF.

The chain employs TRBV4-1 and TRBJ1-2, with D unclear. The CDR3 runs 14 residues. Germline CDR1 and CDR2: MGHRA and YSYEKL. Deletions cut 0 bases from V and 4 bases from J, with 9 bases between. This CDR3 reads CASSQDLFSYGYTF. CDR3 nucleotide sequence: TGCGCCAGCAGCCAAGACCTGTTCTCCTATGGCTACACCTTC.

This chain joins TRBV7-9 and TRBJ2-3; possibly TRBD2 for D (6 bases). Germline-derived CDR1 and CDR2 are SEHNR and FQNEAQ (reference sequence). V was clipped by 7 bases and J by 0 bases, with 11 bases between them. The CDR3 extends over 14 amino acids. The CDR3 spells CASTQEGSTDTQYF. CDR3 nucleotide sequence: TGTGCCAGCACGCAGGAGGGGAGCACAGATACGCAGTATTTT.

This chain joins TRBV6-5 and TRBJ1-4, with a possible D match to TRBD1 (5 bases). This CDR3 contains 15 residues. Germline loops: CDR1 MNHEY, CDR2 SVGAGI. V dropped 7 bases and J dropped 4 bases, with 16 bases sitting between them. The DNA of the CDR3 is TGTGCCAGCAAACCCGACAGCCTATTTAATGAAAAACTGTTTTTT. Protein sequence: CASKPDSLFNEKLFF.

The chain combines TRBV4-1 with TRBJ2-2; 8 bases are shared with TRBD2. This CDR3 has 16 amino acids. Looked up from germline, CDR1 is MGHRA and CDR2 is YSYEKL. The junction had 7 bases not matched to a gene; V was cut back by 0 bases and J by 7 bases. CDR3 region: CASSQERGATVGELFF. DNA of the CDR3: TGCGCCAGCAGCCAAGAGCGGGGGGCTACTGTCGGGGAGCTGTTTTTT.

V and J are TRBV20-1 and TRBJ1-5, with 8 bases that match TRBD1. The CDR3 is made up of 14 amino acids. Trimming at V came to 3 bases and at J to 7 bases, leaving 8 bases not matched to a gene. Germline V gene lookup returns CDR1 DFQATT and CDR2 SNEGSKA (reference sequence). In nucleotides, the CDR3 is TGCAGTGCTAGTCGGACAGGGAGGGGCCAGCCCCAGCATTTT. It is translated as CSASRTGRGQPQHF.

V usage is TRBV6-6 and J usage is TRBJ1-4; 7 bases map to TRBD1. Germline CDR1 is MNHNY and CDR2 is SVGAGI (reference sequence). V was pared by 6 bases and J by 3 bases, with 4 bases of the junction left unmatched. The CDR3 runs 14 residues. The CDR3 DNA sequence: TGTGCCAGCAGCCTGGGACAGTCTAATGAAAAACTGTTTTTT. Translating it yields CASSLGQSNEKLFF.

The gene calls are TRBV28 and TRBJ1-2; 10 positions agree with TRBD1. The germline V gene has CDR1 MDHEN and CDR2 SYDVKM. The CDR3 runs 15 residues. V was pared by 4 bases and J by 6 bases, with 8 bases of the junction left unmatched. CDR3 sequence reads: CASSSPGQGVDGYTF. CDR3 DNA: TGTGCCAGCAGTTCCCCCGGACAGGGGGTCGATGGCTACACCTTC.

The V and J genes are TRBV5-5 and TRBJ1-5; D gene uncertain. Germline-derived CDR1 and CDR2 are SGHKS and YYEKEE (reference sequence). V lost 1 base, J lost 1 base, and 9 bases lay in between. CDR3 length: 15 amino acids. The CDR3 is CASSLKPLSNQPQHF. CDR3 DNA: TGTGCCAGCAGCTTGAAACCACTGAGCAATCAGCCCCAGCATTTT. The full variable domain, rest sourced from reference TRBV5-5 and TRBJ1-5, is DAGVTQSPTHLIKTRGQQVTLRCSPISGHKSVSWYQQVLGQGPQFIFQYYEKEERGRGNFPDRFSARQFPNYSSELNVNALLLGDSALYLCASSLKPLSNQPQHFGDGTRLSIL.

A few counts support this clone. This chain uses TRBV6-5 with TRBJ1-5, with D possibly matching TRBD1 (5 bases). V lost 7 bases to trimming and J lost 3 bases, with 13 bases between them. Germline CDR1 reads MNHEY; CDR2 reads SVGAGI. CDR3 length equals 14 residues. Here the CDR3 DNA reads TGTGCCAGCATTTCTAGACAGAACAATCAGCCCCAGCATTTT. Its protein product is CASISRQNNQPQHF.

The gene calls are TRBV5-6 and TRBJ2-2, with D tentatively TRBD2 (5 bases). The CDR3 runs 13 residues. From germline, CDR1 is SGHDT and CDR2 YYEEEE. Between the trimmed V and J ends, which lost 0 bases and 8 bases, there was a span of 8 bases. The chain's CDR3 is CASSLAGVGELFF. The CDR3 DNA reads as TGTGCCAGCAGCTTGGCCGGGGTAGGGGAGCTGTTTTTT.

J is TRBJ1-1 and V is TRBV7-9; 8 positions match TRBD1. Germline V lookup: CDR1 SEHNR, CDR2 FQNEAQ (reference sequence). The V gene end was trimmed by 0 bases and the J gene end by 4 bases; junction bases not matched to a gene: 7. The CDR3 loop spans 16 amino acids. The CDR3 nucleotides read TGTGCCAGCAGCTTAGCCGACAGGGGAAGTGGCACTGAAGCTTTCTTT. It yields the protein CASSLADRGSGTEAFF.

The rearrangement joins TRBV7-9 to TRBJ1-4; D is unresolved. Trimming took 1 base from V and 3 from J, leaving 12 bases between them. CDR3 size: 16 residues. Looked up from germline, CDR1 is SEHNR and CDR2 is FQNEAQ (reference sequence). The CDR3 sequence: CASSLGRVPSNEKLFF. The CDR3 nucleotides read TGTGCCAGCAGCTTAGGGAGGGTCCCGTCTAATGAAAAACTGTTTTTT.